The 22 T cell receptor beta chains below were found in one sample sequenced in a study of blood T cell repertoires in COVID-19. Method: immunoSEQ multiplex PCR; TCRdb's copy keeps in-frame clones and lacks some. The repertoire has roughly 170,000 clones, 85% to 90% of them found once; the top ten carry about 20%. The sample was peripheral blood. These receptors all stem from a man in his sixties or seventies with active or convalescent COVID-19.

In DNA form, the CDR3 reads TGTGCCAGCAGCTCCGGGGATAGCGGGACCCCAGATACGCAGTATTTT. It yields the protein CASSSGDSGTPDTQYF. This chain joins TRBV7-6 and TRBJ2-3, with TRBD2 matching 8 bases. CDR3 size: 16 residues. Losses at the gene ends were 4 bases for V and 4 bases for J; bases not matched to a gene: 10. Germline V gene data show CDR1 as SGHVS and CDR2 as FNYEAQ.

The chain recombines TRBV5-4 with TRBJ1-6; TRBD1 aligns across 12 bases. In germline, CDR1 is SGHNT, CDR2 YYREEE (reference sequence). Trimming cost V 3 bases and J 5 bases; bases outside gene matches: 9. CDR3 length equals 18 residues. CDR3 loop: CASSSRDRGRHDNSPLHF. CDR3 nucleotide sequence: TGTGCCAGCAGCTCCCGGGACAGGGGGCGTCACGATAATTCACCCCTCCACTTT.

Here the CDR3 reads CASSYMGALYNEQFF. CDR3 bases: TGTGCCAGCAGTTACATGGGGGCCCTGTACAATGAGCAGTTCTTC. J is TRBJ2-1 and V is TRBV6-2 or TRBV6-3; D is possibly TRBD1 (6 bases). The germline V gene encodes CDR1 MNHEY and CDR2 SVGEGT. Trimming shortened V by 2 bases and J by 4 bases, and 12 bases separated the two germline ends. This CDR3 region has 15 residues.

The rearrangement joins TRBV18 to TRBJ2-5, with 9 nucleotides matching TRBD1. CDR1 KGHSH and CDR2 LQKENI come from the germline V gene. This CDR3 contains 15 residues. With 4 bases clipped from V and 4 bases from J, the junction kept 7 bases outside the gene matches. CDR3: CASSQQTGGRETQYF. CDR3 DNA: TGTGCCAGCTCACAACAGACAGGGGGTAGAGAGACCCAGTACTTC.

With regard to this clone: One end of the junction fails to match germline, which may point to a read error. Written as DNA, the CDR3 is TGTGCTAGCAGCTCCTCGGAGATTAGGGGTGGCACCGGGGAGCTGTTTTTT. It encodes CASSSSEIRGGTGELFF. The genes are TRBV7-7 and TRBJ2-2; possible D gene TRBD1, 5 bases. The CDR3 consists of 17 residues. The germline V gene has CDR1 SSHAT and CDR2 FNYEAQ (reference sequence).

The rearrangement uses TRBV18 and TRBJ1-3, with D possibly being TRBD1 (5 bases). Trimming removed 6 bases at V and 3 bases at J, with 15 bases between. The CDR3 is made up of 15 amino acids. Germline CDR1 and CDR2: KGHSH and LQKENI. CDR3 amino acids: CASSSGGANGNTIYF. The DNA of the CDR3 is TGTGCCAGCTCCTCCGGAGGGGCGAATGGAAACACCATATATTTT. Looking up the rest from reference TRBV18 and TRBJ1-3 gives the full variable domain: NAGVMQNPRHLVRRRGQEARLRCSPMKGHSHVYWYRQLPEEGLKFMVYLQKENIIDESGMPKERFSAEFPKEGPSILRIQQVVRGDSAAYFCASSSGGANGNTIYFGEGSWLTVV.

The sample holds one count of this clone. V and J are TRBV6-5 and TRBJ2-7; D may be TRBD1 (5 bases). V shed 6 bases and J shed 5 bases, with 11 bases lying between them. Germline CDR1 and CDR2: MNHEY and SVGAGI. The CDR3 is 12 amino acids. The CDR3 region is CASSLDSDEQYF. The CDR3 nucleotides are TGTGCCAGCAGCCTTGACAGTGACGAGCAGTACTTC.

This rearrangement joins TRBV29-1 to TRBJ2-2; D is possibly TRBD2 (6 bases). Trimming removed 5 bases from V and 4 bases from J, with 20 bases in between. Germline lookup yields CDR1 SQVTM and CDR2 ANQGSEA. This CDR3 has 16 residues. For the CDR3, the DNA is TGCAGCGTTCGAGAGACTAGTGCAATTGGCACCGGGGAGCTGTTTTTT. It codes for CSVRETSAIGTGELFF.

This clone has just one count. The chain uses TRBV28 and TRBJ1-6; D not certain. Between the trimmed V and J ends, which lost 2 bases and 9 bases, there was a span of 8 bases. Germline CDR1 reads MDHEN; CDR2 reads SYDVKM. The CDR3 runs to 13 residues. The CDR3 DNA reads as TGTGCCAGCAGTTTACTCGAGGGTTCACCCCTCCACTTT. This sequence encodes CASSLLEGSPLHF.

The gene calls are TRBV19 and TRBJ1-1, with D possibly matching TRBD1 (5 bases). The CDR3 is made up of 13 amino acids. Looked up from germline, CDR1 is LNHDA and CDR2 is SQIVND (reference sequence). V was shortened by 3 bases and J by 2 bases, with 7 bases between the two germline ends. CDR3 nucleotide sequence: TGTGCCAGTAGTATCAGGGAAAACACTGAAGCTTTCTTT. Protein: CASSIRENTEAFF.

This clone was detected once. The rearrangement uses TRBV9 and TRBJ2-7; possible D gene TRBD1, 6 bases. V was trimmed by 3 bases and J by 2 bases, leaving 12 bases between them. Germline CDR1 is SGDLS and CDR2 is YYNGEE. The CDR3 runs 14 residues. The CDR3 nucleotides read TGTGCCAGCAGCGAGTCCCAGGGGCCCTACGAGCAGTACTTC. Translating it yields CASSESQGPYEQYF.

This chain links TRBV5-1 with TRBJ1-3; no clear D gene. The germline V gene has CDR1 SGHRS and CDR2 YFSETQ. This CDR3 region has 14 residues. With 6 bases removed from V and 0 bases from J, the gap between germline ends came to 10 bases. The CDR3: CASKESLSGNTIYF. The CDR3 DNA reads as TGCGCCAGCAAGGAGTCCCTCTCTGGAAACACCATATATTTT.

The chain uses TRBV2 and TRBJ1-5; D is uncertain. From germline, CDR1 is SNHLY and CDR2 FYNNEI. The CDR3 is 15 amino acids. V lost 2 bases, J lost 0 bases, and 8 bases lay in between. The CDR3 nucleotides read TGTGCCAGCAGTGAATACAGATATAGCAATCAGCCCCAGCATTTT. Translated, it gives CASSEYRYSNQPQHF.

V is TRBV5-1 and J is TRBJ1-4; 7 bases line up with TRBD1. Trimming at V came to 4 bases and at J to 2 bases, leaving 5 bases not matched to a gene. The CDR3 loop spans 15 amino acids. CDR1 and CDR2 from the germline V gene are SGHRS and YFSETQ. This CDR3 is CASSLYRGTNEKLFF. CDR3 DNA sequence: TGCGCCAGCAGCCTATACAGGGGCACTAATGAAAAACTGTTTTTT.

A few counts support this clone. As DNA, the CDR3 is TGTGCCAGCAGTTCTAGCAGCGCCTACAATGAGCAGTTCTTC. Encoded protein: CASSSSSAYNEQFF. V is TRBV6-6 and J is TRBJ2-1, with TRBD2 as a possible D gene (5 bases). The CDR3 runs to 14 residues. Germline values: CDR1 MNHNY, CDR2 SVGAGI (reference sequence). V was cut by 4 bases and J by 2 bases, with 9 bases left in between.

The chain links TRBV5-1 to TRBJ2-5, with 10 bases that match TRBD2. Looked up from germline, CDR1 is SGHRS and CDR2 is YFSETQ. CDR3 length equals 16 residues. J was trimmed by 1 base and V by 1 base; bases with no gene match: 4. The CDR3 loop reads CASSLRGTSAQETQYF. Written as DNA, the CDR3 is TGCGCCAGCAGCTTGAGGGGGACTAGCGCCCAAGAGACCCAGTACTTC.

The genes are TRBV13 and TRBJ1-2, with D possibly being TRBD1 (5 bases). The CDR3 has 15 residues. Per the germline V gene, CDR1 is PRHDT and CDR2 is FYEKMQ (reference sequence). Trimming shortened V by 0 bases and J by 4 bases, and 12 bases separated the two germline ends. CDR3 sequence reads: CASSLGRGGGYGYTF. The CDR3 nucleotides are TGTGCCAGCAGCTTAGGCCGGGGGGGTGGCTATGGCTACACCTTC.

The chain recombines TRBV19 with TRBJ1-1; perhaps TRBD1 as D (5 bases). There are 13 residues in the CDR3. V was trimmed by 8 bases and J by 7 bases, leaving 17 bases between them. CDR1 and CDR2 (germline): LNHDA, SQIVND (reference sequence). CDR3 DNA: TGTGCCAGTCGGAGCAATTGGGGCATTGAAGCTTTCTTT. It specifies CASRSNWGIEAFF. The variable domain in full, completed from reference TRBV19 and TRBJ1-1, reads DGGITQSPKYLFRKEGQNVTLSCEQNLNHDAMYWYRQDPGQGLRLIYYSQIVNDFQKGDIAEGYSVSREKKESFPLTVTSAQKNPTAFYLCASRSNWGIEAFFGQGTRLTVV.

The chain carries TRBV7-2 and TRBJ2-7; D not certain. Trimming left V 2 bases short and J 7 bases short, with 12 bases between. The V gene's germline CDR1 is SGHTA and CDR2 FQGNSA. The CDR3 spans 13 residues. For the CDR3, the DNA is TGTGCCAGCAGCTTAACGGGTTCTTGGGAGCAGTACTTC. This sequence encodes CASSLTGSWEQYF. Combining the CDR3 with reference TRBV7-2 and TRBJ2-7 gives the whole variable domain GAGVSQSPSNKVTEKGKDVELRCDPISGHTALYWYRQSLGQGLEFLIYFQGNSAPDKSGLPSDRFSAERTGGSVSTLTIQRTQQEDSAVYLCASSLTGSWEQYFGPGTRLTVT.

The CDR3 loop is CASSRDGQGNSGELFF. The CDR3 DNA sequence: TGTGCCAGCAGCCGAGACGGACAGGGAAATTCCGGGGAGCTGTTTTTT. The J gene is TRBJ2-2, the V gene TRBV7-6, with 8 bases fitting TRBD1. The CDR3 is made up of 16 amino acids. In germline, CDR1 is SGHVS, CDR2 FNYEAQ. Trimming removed 5 bases from V and 6 bases from J; junction bases left unmatched: 11.

This clone is a singleton in its sample. The CDR3 region is CASSQDGDRGTRYNEQFF. DNA for the CDR3: TGTGCCAGCAGCCAAGACGGGGACAGGGGGACGAGGTACAATGAGCAGTTCTTC. The chain links TRBV3-1 (or the pseudogene TRBV3-2) to TRBJ2-1; TRBD1 aligns across 11 bases. Per the germline V gene, CDR1 is LGHDT and CDR2 is YNNKEL (reference sequence). The CDR3 loop spans 18 amino acids. J was trimmed by 4 bases and V by 0 bases; bases with no gene match: 8.

The chain links TRBV10-3 to TRBJ1-5; no firm D call. The V end lost 5 bases, the J end lost 3 bases, and 8 bases lay between the germline ends. Germline assignment: CDR1 ENHRY and CDR2 SYGVKD. The CDR3 is 13 amino acids. Written as DNA, the CDR3 is TGTGCCATCAGTTACGGGGACAATCAGCCCCAGCATTTT. It codes for CAISYGDNQPQHF.